These 21 T cell receptor beta chains were all obtained from the same sample, sequenced in a study of monozygotic twins with inflammatory bowel disease. Each CDR3 protein gets one entry in TCRdb, which reprocessed the 5' RACE reads and gives no DNA. The listing records 150,000 to 200,000 distinct CDR3 sequences. Specimen: blood. These receptor sequences come from a human donor with ulcerative colitis or Crohn's disease, or a healthy co-twin of an affected twin (not recorded which).

V gene TRBV10-3 combines with J gene TRBJ1-1; no DNA is available, so the TRBD1 call from TCRdb remains unchecked. The germline V gene has CDR1 ENHRY and CDR2 SYGVKD. CDR3 length: 12 residues. The CDR3 region is CAISTWGAEAFF.

The CDR3 spells CSVGQADTQYF. The chain has TRBV29-1 and TRBJ2-3. CDR3 size: 11 residues. Germline V gene lookup returns CDR1 SQVTM and CDR2 ANQGSEA.

This sequence joins TRBV12-3 or TRBV12-4 and TRBJ1-2; TCRdb's D call of TRBD1 is untestable without DNA. This CDR3 region has 13 residues. The CDR3 is CASSFGGQNGYTF.

The J gene is TRBJ2-3, the V gene TRBV27; the D call of TRBD1 rests on TCRdb alone, since no DNA is present to check it. Germline-derived CDR1 and CDR2 are MNHEY and SMNVEV (reference sequence). CDR3 length: 15 amino acids. The CDR3 here is CASSFGALGTDTQYF.

The chain uses TRBV9 and TRBJ1-6; TCRdb indicates TRBD1, and absent DNA this call remains unverified. The CDR3 has 14 residues. The V gene's germline CDR1 is SGDLS and CDR2 YYNGEE. CDR3 loop: CASSQQGWSSPLHF.

The V gene is TRBV20-1, the J gene TRBJ2-2; TCRdb outputs TRBD2, but without DNA this stays unchecked. CDR1 and CDR2 from the germline V gene are DFQATT and SNEGSKA (reference sequence). The CDR3 sequence is 15 residues long. The CDR3 is CSALELAGVTGELFF.

J is TRBJ2-3 and V is TRBV7-9; TCRdb proposes TRBD2, but this gene call is untestable without DNA. From germline, CDR1 is SEHNR and CDR2 FQNEAQ (reference sequence). This CDR3 comprises 16 residues. The CDR3 here is CASSLNAGGHTDTQYF.

This chain connects TRBV12-3 or TRBV12-4 to TRBJ2-3; TCRdb lists TRBD1, though no DNA is available to test this call. The CDR3 runs to 16 residues. Here the CDR3 reads CASSGPGTGPTDTQYF.

The chain uses TRBV29-1 and TRBJ1-1. CDR3 size: 12 residues. Germline CDR1 is SQVTM and CDR2 is ANQGSEA. Here the CDR3 reads CSADGSYTEAFF.

The chain is built from TRBV29-1 and TRBJ2-4; TCRdb gives TRBD2 as the D gene, but with no DNA this cannot be confirmed. CDR1 is SQVTM and CDR2 is ANQGSEA in the germline V gene. The CDR3 totals 13 residues. The CDR3 spells CSVEREAKNIQYF.

The rearrangement uses TRBV20-1 and TRBJ2-7. This CDR3 has 12 residues. Germline V gene data show CDR1 as DFQATT and CDR2 as SNEGSKA (reference sequence). CDR3 amino acids: CSAPGGSYEQYF.

The chain recombines TRBV5-1 with TRBJ1-1; absent DNA, TCRdb's TRBD1 call cannot be checked. This CDR3 is built from 14 residues. Germline lookup yields CDR1 SGHRS and CDR2 YFSETQ. This chain's CDR3 is CASSSDRGDTEAFF.

The gene calls are TRBV18 and TRBJ1-4; TCRdb's D call of TRBD1 is untestable without DNA. The CDR3 contains 14 residues. Per germline, CDR1 KGHSH and CDR2 LQKENI. Here the CDR3 reads CASSPYRGGEKLFF.

The V gene is TRBV4-1, the J gene TRBJ1-2; lacking DNA, the TRBD1 call made by TCRdb goes unchecked. This CDR3 is 14 amino acids long. In germline, CDR1 is MGHRA, CDR2 YSYEKL. Here the CDR3 reads CASSQAVAPSGYTF.

The chain is built from TRBV20-1 and TRBJ2-3; TCRdb's D call of TRBD2 is untestable without DNA. The CDR3 consists of 14 residues. Germline V gives CDR1 DFQATT, CDR2 SNEGSKA (reference sequence). CDR3: CSAILAYGPDTQYF.

This chain uses TRBV5-1 with TRBJ2-1; TCRdb's D call, TRBD1, is unchecked because there is no DNA. Germline CDR1 SGHRS, CDR2 YFSETQ. This CDR3 has 15 residues. This chain's CDR3 is CASSSSGISINEQFF.

The chain recombines TRBV15 with TRBJ2-5. CDR1 and CDR2 (germline): LNHNV, YYDKDF (reference sequence). This CDR3 is 12 amino acids long. The CDR3 reads CATSRDRETQYF.

This rearrangement joins TRBV7-2 to TRBJ2-3; TCRdb's D gene call, TRBD1, goes unchecked for lack of DNA. The CDR3 runs 15 residues. CDR1 SGHTA and CDR2 FQGNSA come from the germline V gene. The CDR3 is CASSLKGGAADTQYF.

This rearrangement joins TRBV12-3 or TRBV12-4 to TRBJ2-2; TCRdb calls TRBD2, which cannot be checked without DNA. The CDR3 has 15 residues. The CDR3 spells CASSLTSGNTGELFF.

This chain connects TRBV5-4 to TRBJ2-2; the D gene TCRdb calls, TRBD2, cannot be checked with no DNA. The CDR3 spans 14 residues. Germline loops: CDR1 SGHNT, CDR2 YYREEE (reference sequence). CDR3: CASSLSSGTGELFF.

The chain is built from TRBV7-2 and TRBJ1-2; lacking DNA, the TRBD1 call made by TCRdb goes unchecked. The germline CDR1 and CDR2 sequences are SGHTA and FQGNSA. The CDR3 has 15 amino acids. CDR3 region: CASSLDQGADYGYTF.